This T cell receptor beta chain was sequenced during a study of T cell repertoires in cytomegalovirus infection. About the study: Carrying CMV and the relevant HLA type showed in public TCR beta signatures.

TCRdb analysed the reads with MiXCR anew, one entry per CDR3 protein. The sample holds hundreds of thousands of distinct CDR3 sequences, approximately 24% seen once. The sample holds a few counts of this clonotype. This receptor was obtained from a human donor in good health (CMV status not recorded). Some clones in this sample may be carry-over from other donors' samples. The sequenced sample was CD8+ T cells from PBMCs.

CDR3 nucleotide sequence: TGTGCCAGCACCAACAGGGTCACAAACCCCAAGCTGTTTTTT. This translates into CASTNRVTNPKLFF. This chain links TRBV6-5 with TRBJ2-2; D may be TRBD1 (6 bases). Germline values: CDR1 MNHEY, CDR2 SVGAGI. V was shortened by 7 bases and J by 12 bases, with 21 bases between the two germline ends. This CDR3 region has 14 residues.